The 19 T cell receptor beta chains below were found in one sample sequenced in a study of response to subunit inactivated influenza vaccine. TCRdb re-derived calls from the RT-PCR reads in MiXCR, one entry per CDR3 protein. The sample holds roughly 700,000 distinct CDR3 sequences, approximately 14% seen once. The source was PBMCs from blood, collected roughly 2 weeks before vaccination. These receptors came from a man aged 50-60 years who received an inactivated influenza vaccine.

The rearrangement uses TRBV5-1 and TRBJ2-7; 7 positions match TRBD1. The V and J ends lost 4 bases and 0 bases, in that order; junction bases with no gene match: 13. The CDR3 is made up of 17 amino acids. Germline V gene sequence: CDR1 SGHRS, CDR2 YFSETQ. The CDR3 region is CASSTGQDPRSSYEQYF. CDR3 nucleotides: TGCGCCAGCAGCACAGGACAGGATCCCAGAAGCTCCTACGAGCAGTACTTC. The entire variable domain, with the rest obtained from reference TRBV5-1 and TRBJ2-7, is as follows: KAGVTQTPRYLIKTRGQQVTLSCSPISGHRSVSWYQQTPGQGLQFLFEYFSETQRNKGNFPGRFSGRQFSNSRSEMNVSTLELGDSALYLCASSTGQDPRSSYEQYFGPGTRLTVT.

CDR3 nucleotides: TGCGCCAGCAGCCCTGGAGAGGGCCCTACCTCTGGAAACACCATATATTTT. This sequence encodes CASSPGEGPTSGNTIYF. V is TRBV4-3 and J is TRBJ1-3, with no clear D. The CDR3 loop spans 17 amino acids. V lost 4 bases and J lost 0, with 16 bases in between. Germline values: CDR1 LGHNA, CDR2 YSLEER.

In this sample, this clonotype turned up many times. The chain is built from TRBV5-1 and TRBJ2-5, with a possible D match to TRBD1 (6 bases). The CDR3 is 15 residues long. Trimming took 3 bases from V and 5 from J, leaving 17 bases between them. Germline V gives CDR1 SGHRS, CDR2 YFSETQ. Here the CDR3 DNA reads TGCGCCAGCAGCTCCACATCAAGGGGGTTGGAGACCCAGTACTTC. This translates into CASSSTSRGLETQYF.

V usage is TRBV5-6 and J usage is TRBJ2-7, with 8 bases fitting TRBD2. From germline, CDR1 is SGHDT and CDR2 YYEEEE. Germline trimming cut 1 base from V and 4 bases from J; bases unmatched to any gene: 7. The CDR3 consists of 15 residues. CDR3 sequence (DNA): TGTGCCAGCAGCTTGTTGTCGGGAGGGCGGTACGAGCAGTACTTC. Residues: CASSLLSGGRYEQYF. Full variable domain (rest looked up from reference TRBV5-6 and TRBJ2-7): DAGVTQSPTHLIKTRGQQVTLRCSPKSGHDTVSWYQQALGQGPQFIFQYYEEEERQRGNFPDRFSGHQFPNYSSELNVNALLLGDSALYLCASSLLSGGRYEQYFGPGTRLTVT.

J is TRBJ2-2 and V is TRBV4-3, with a possible D match to TRBD2 (5 bases). V shed 3 bases and J shed 7 bases, with 15 bases lying between them. Germline V gives CDR1 LGHNA, CDR2 YSLEER. The CDR3 runs 15 residues. The CDR3 coding sequence is TGCGCCAGCAGCCAGCTAGCTGCTACGGACGGGGAGCTGTTTTTT. Amino acid sequence: CASSQLAATDGELFF.

Ten or more counts support this clonotype. The V call is TRBV28, the J call TRBJ2-3, with TRBD1 matching 8 bases. The germline V gene encodes CDR1 MDHEN and CDR2 SYDVKM. This CDR3 has 14 residues. Germline trimming cut 5 bases from V and 3 bases from J; bases unmatched to any gene: 4. The CDR3 protein is CASSPDRVTDTQYF. The DNA of the CDR3 is TGTGCCAGCAGTCCGGACAGGGTAACAGATACGCAGTATTTT.

This chain connects TRBV7-8 to TRBJ2-5, with 7 bases identical to TRBD2. V trimming: 0 bases; J trimming: 0 bases; junction bases outside the gene matches: 1. This CDR3 spans 15 amino acids. Germline V gene data show CDR1 as SGHVS and CDR2 as FQNEAQ. The CDR3 nucleotides read TGTGCCAGCAGCTTAGCGGGGGGGAACCAAGAGACCCAGTACTTC. This codes for CASSLAGGNQETQYF.

The V gene is TRBV5-1, the J gene TRBJ2-2; TRBD1 agrees at 8 bases. V trimming: 0 bases; J trimming: 7 bases; junction bases outside the gene matches: 8. CDR3 length equals 16 residues. CDR1 and CDR2 from the germline V gene are SGHRS and YFSETQ. The CDR3 sequence is CASSLVRTGFGGELFF. The CDR3 DNA reads as TGCGCCAGCAGCTTGGTCCGGACAGGGTTCGGCGGGGAGCTGTTTTTT.

The J gene is TRBJ1-1, the V gene TRBV5-1; 9 bases match TRBD1. Germline lookup yields CDR1 SGHRS and CDR2 YFSETQ. J lost 1 base, V lost 3 bases, and 7 bases had no gene match. This CDR3 is 16 amino acids long. This CDR3 is CASSSRDRAKNTEAFF. In DNA, the CDR3 is TGCGCCAGCAGCTCCCGGGACAGGGCTAAGAACACTGAAGCTTTCTTT.

This clonotype was observed a handful of times. This chain links TRBV4-3 with TRBJ2-6, with TRBD1 matching 7 bases. The V and J ends lost 0 bases and 4 bases, in that order; junction bases with no gene match: 3. Germline CDR1 reads LGHNA; CDR2 reads YSLEER. This CDR3 comprises 16 residues. CDR3 residues: CASSQDWGQGANVLTF. In nucleotides, the CDR3 is TGCGCCAGCAGCCAAGATTGGGGACAGGGGGCCAACGTCCTGACTTTC.

This sequence joins TRBV29-1 and TRBJ1-1, with D unresolved. Germline values: CDR1 SQVTM, CDR2 ANQGSEA. V lost 7 bases and J lost 3, with 21 bases in between. The CDR3 sequence is 15 residues long. The CDR3 loop is CSAPGGSNGDTEAFF. In nucleotides, the CDR3 is TGCAGCGCCCCCGGAGGGTCCAACGGTGACACTGAAGCTTTCTTT.

The chain employs TRBV5-1 and TRBJ2-7; 8 nucleotides line up with TRBD2. Looked up from germline, CDR1 is SGHRS and CDR2 is YFSETQ. The V gene end was trimmed by 1 base and the J gene end by 7 bases; junction bases not matched to a gene: 7. The CDR3 runs 14 residues. In DNA, the CDR3 is TGCGCCAGCAGCTTGCGGGGGGGCACGCGGGAGCAGTACTTC. Residues: CASSLRGGTREQYF.

This clonotype was counted a few times. The chain recombines TRBV7-9 with TRBJ2-1; no firm D call. Germline loops: CDR1 SEHNR, CDR2 FQNEAQ (reference sequence). The CDR3 loop spans 14 amino acids. Trimming removed 1 base from V and 5 bases from J, with 9 bases in between. This CDR3 is CASSLGSRHNEQFF. The CDR3 nucleotides are TGTGCCAGCAGCTTAGGGTCCCGGCACAATGAGCAGTTCTTC.

The gene calls are TRBV11-3 and TRBJ2-1, with 7 bases matching TRBD1. CDR3 length: 15 amino acids. CDR1 and CDR2 from the germline V gene are SGHNT and YENEEA. After removal of 5 bases from V and 2 bases from J, the junction contained 6 bases not matched to a gene. The DNA for the CDR3 is TGTGCCAGCAGCGCGACGAGGGGGCCCTACAATGAGCAGTTCTTC. Its protein product is CASSATRGPYNEQFF.

This chain joins TRBV20-1 and TRBJ1-2; 9 bases match TRBD1. The CDR3 is 13 amino acids. Germline loops: CDR1 DFQATT, CDR2 SNEGSKA (reference sequence). V dropped 1 base and J dropped 6; count of bases not matched to a gene: 3. The CDR3 spells CSARADRGDGYTF. CDR3 nucleotides: TGCAGTGCTAGAGCGGACAGGGGAGATGGCTACACCTTC.

A few counts support this clonotype. Here the CDR3 reads CASSLKVAGGQFF. CDR3 bases: TGTGCCAGCAGCCTCAAAGTAGCGGGAGGGCAGTTCTTC. The rearrangement uses TRBV7-2 and TRBJ2-1; TRBD2 aligns across 10 bases. This CDR3 spans 13 amino acids. The V gene end was trimmed by 5 bases and the J gene end by 12 bases; junction bases not matched to a gene: 7. Germline V gene sequence: CDR1 SGHTA, CDR2 FQGNSA.

This clonotype was picked up a small number of times. The chain links TRBV4-3 to TRBJ2-7, with TRBD1 identical over 7 bases. The CDR3 runs to 14 residues. Germline CDR1 and CDR2: LGHNA and YSLEER. V gave up 4 bases and J gave up 7 bases; unmatched junction bases: 10. CDR3 in amino acids: CASSPWDRRWEQYF. The DNA for the CDR3 is TGCGCCAGCAGCCCCTGGGACAGACGGTGGGAGCAGTACTTC.

The rearrangement uses TRBV6-5 and TRBJ2-7; D not resolved. The germline CDR1 and CDR2 sequences are MNHEY and SVGAGI. The CDR3 sequence is 15 residues long. With 0 bases removed from V and 0 bases from J, the gap between germline ends came to 9 bases. The CDR3 is CASSYSTQVSYEQYF. For the CDR3, the DNA is TGTGCCAGCAGTTACTCGACCCAGGTCTCCTACGAGCAGTACTTC.

The genes are TRBV20-1 and TRBJ2-2; no clear D. This CDR3 comprises 11 residues. V was cut by 5 bases and J by 4 bases, with 5 bases left in between. Germline loops: CDR1 DFQATT, CDR2 SNEGSKA (reference sequence). CDR3 DNA: TGCAGTGCTGCTAGCACCGGGGAGCTGTTTTTT. This encodes CSAASTGELFF.